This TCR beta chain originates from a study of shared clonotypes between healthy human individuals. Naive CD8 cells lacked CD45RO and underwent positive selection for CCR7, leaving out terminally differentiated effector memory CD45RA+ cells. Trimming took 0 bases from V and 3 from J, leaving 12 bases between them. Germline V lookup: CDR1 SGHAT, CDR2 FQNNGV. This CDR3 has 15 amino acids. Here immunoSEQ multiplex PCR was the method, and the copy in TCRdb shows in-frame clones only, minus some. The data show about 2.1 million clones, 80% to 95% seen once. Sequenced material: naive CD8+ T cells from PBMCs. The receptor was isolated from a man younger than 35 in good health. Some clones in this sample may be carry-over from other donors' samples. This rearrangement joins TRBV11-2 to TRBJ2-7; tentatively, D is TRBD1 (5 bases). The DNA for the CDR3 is TGTGCCAGCAGCTTAGAATGGGGCGCCGTCTACGAGCAGTACTTC. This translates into CASSLEWGAVYEQYF.